Here is one T cell receptor beta chain with its context. Antigen specificity is unknown. The data stem from a study of shared clonotypes between healthy human individuals. The V gene lost 2 bases and the J gene lost 3 bases, with 12 bases spanning the gap. Looked up from germline, CDR1 is SGDLS and CDR2 is YYNGEE. CDR3 length equals 14 residues. The sorted-subset replicate PCRs were given around 200 ng DNA, which is tens of thousands of T cell genomes. This table comes from immunoSEQ multiplex PCR, and its TCRdb copy is limited to in-frame clones, with some not included. This sample carries 550,000 to 850,000 clones, approximately 72% of them seen once, and the ten largest clones take approximately 1.7%. Overall study results and limits: In general, naive subsets displayed greater estimated richness than memory subsets did. Generation of non-shared clonotypes was less probable than generation of clonotypes shared by all four donors. Sharing across four donors was highest in naive CD4 (approximately 5%) and lowest in memory CD8 (roughly 0.4%).

The TCR comes from a woman in her thirties in good health. The sample comprised memory CD4+ T cells sorted from blood. The subset was: CD45RA-negative fraction. The chain couples TRBV9 to TRBJ2-7; D might be TRBD1 or TRBD2, each matching 5 bases. The CDR3 is CASSVRDPNYEQYF. For the CDR3, the DNA is TGTGCCAGCAGCGTCCGGGACCCGAACTACGAGCAGTACTTC. Looking up the rest from reference TRBV9 and TRBJ2-7 gives the full variable domain: DSGVTQTPKHLITATGQRVTLRCSPRSGDLSVYWYQQSLDQGLQFLIQYYNGEERAKGNILERFSAQQFPDLHSELNLSSLELGDSALYFCASSVRDPNYEQYFGPGTRLTVT.